The 4 T cell receptor beta chains presented below share a single source sample, sequenced in a study of blood T cell repertoires in COVID-19. This table comes from immunoSEQ multiplex PCR, and its TCRdb copy is limited to in-frame clones, with some not included. The table has around 150,000 clones, roughly 82% seen once. The sequencing sample was made of peripheral blood. These receptors came from a man aged 65 to 85 with acute or convalescent COVID-19.

V gene TRBV14 combines with J gene TRBJ2-1; the D gene is possibly TRBD2 (5 bases). This CDR3 is 12 amino acids long. The V gene's germline CDR1 is SGHDN and CDR2 FVKESK. The CDR3 here is CARTRSYNEQFF. The CDR3, as DNA: TGTGCAAGGACTCGCTCCTACAATGAGCAGTTCTTC.

The V call is TRBV6-6, the J call TRBJ2-7, with 7 bases lining up with TRBD1. The CDR3 loop spans 15 amino acids. Trimming took 0 bases from V and 3 from J; bases not matched to a gene: 5. In germline, CDR1 is MNHNY, CDR2 SVGAGI (reference sequence). The CDR3 bases are TGTGCCAGCAGTTACTCCGGTCAGGGGGTCTACGAGCAGTACTTC. Translated, it gives CASSYSGQGVYEQYF.

V is TRBV11-2 and J is TRBJ2-7, with TRBD1 identical over 8 bases. V lost 5 bases and J lost 2; bases outside the gene matches: 8. CDR3 length: 15 amino acids. Germline CDR1 reads SGHAT; CDR2 reads FQNNGV. CDR3 region: CASSPDRAGTYEQYF. CDR3 sequence (DNA): TGTGCCAGCAGCCCGGACAGGGCCGGCACCTACGAGCAGTACTTC.

The chain has TRBV29-1 and TRBJ1-2, with TRBD1 as a possible D gene (5 bases). The CDR3 spans 11 residues. Germline lookup yields CDR1 SQVTM and CDR2 ANQGSEA. V was pared by 2 bases and J by 14 bases, with 15 bases between. The CDR3 sequence: CSVELGGARTF. The DNA of the CDR3 is TGCAGCGTTGAACTCGGTGGGGCCCGTACCTTC.